Following are 12 T cell receptor beta chains from one sample sequenced in a study of OX40 agonist ivuxolimab in advanced cancers. The data were produced by immunoSEQ multiplex PCR, yet TCRdb's version contains in-frame clones alone and is incomplete. Of about 74,000 clones in the sample, about 84% were seen once. The sequences come from CD4+ or CD8+ T cells sorted from blood, collected in a trial of the OX40 agonist ivuxolimab. The receptors come from an adult with an advanced solid tumor such as melanoma, head and neck, liver or kidney cancer.

This clone was observed a single time. V is TRBV7-3 and J is TRBJ2-6; TRBD2 is a possible D gene (6 bases). The CDR3 length is 16 residues. Trimming cost V 4 bases and J 4 bases, with 14 bases left between them. Germline CDR1 is SGHTA and CDR2 is FQGTGA. As DNA, the CDR3 is TGTGCCAGCAGCTCAGGAGGAGGGACCGGGGCCAACGTCCTGACTTTC. Translated: CASSSGGGTGANVLTF. Supplemented by reference TRBV7-3 and TRBJ2-6, the full variable domain reads GAGVSQTPSNKVTEKGKYVELRCDPISGHTALYWYRQSLGQGPEFLIYFQGTGAADDSGLPNDRFFAVRPEGSVSTLKIQRTERGDSAVYLCASSSGGGTGANVLTFGAGSRLTVL.

The chain recombines TRBV18 with TRBJ2-7; D is uncertain. Trimming shortened V by 2 bases and J by 0 bases, and 11 bases separated the two germline ends. Germline lookup yields CDR1 KGHSH and CDR2 LQKENI. The CDR3 loop spans 15 amino acids. This chain's CDR3 is CASSPKPGSSYEQYF. The CDR3 bases are TGTGCCAGCTCACCAAAACCCGGAAGCTCCTACGAGCAGTACTTC.

A single count supports this clone. The chain has TRBV30 and TRBJ2-1, with unresolved D. The germline CDR1 and CDR2 sequences are GTSNPN and SVGIG (reference sequence). V was clipped by 2 bases and J by 7 bases, with 6 bases between them. CDR3 length equals 11 residues. CDR3 DNA: TGTGCCTGGAGTAGAGCGAATGAGCAGTTCTTC. Translation: CAWSRANEQFF.

J is TRBJ2-5 and V is TRBV13; 8 nucleotides align to TRBD2. Per germline, CDR1 PRHDT and CDR2 FYEKMQ (reference sequence). This CDR3 comprises 14 residues. The V segment lost 5 bases and the J segment 4 bases; nucleotides outside the gene matches: 6. The CDR3 protein is CASSTLAGGETQYF. CDR3 nucleotides: TGTGCCAGCAGCACGCTCGCGGGAGGAGAGACCCAGTACTTC.

The chain couples TRBV6-6 to TRBJ1-1, with a weak D call TRBD1 (5 bases). The CDR3 sequence is 12 residues long. The germline V gene encodes CDR1 MNHNY and CDR2 SVGAGI (reference sequence). The germline V and J ends were trimmed by 7 bases and 7 bases, with 13 bases remaining between them. The CDR3 is CASTGLANEAFF. In DNA, the CDR3 is TGTGCCAGCACAGGGTTAGCGAATGAAGCTTTCTTT.

This clone was counted once. The rearrangement links TRBV11-2 to TRBJ2-5; D ambiguous. Germline values: CDR1 SGHAT, CDR2 FQNNGV. Trimming took 3 bases from V and 1 from J, leaving 9 bases between them. The CDR3 consists of 14 residues. In DNA, the CDR3 is TGTGCCAGCAGCTTTCGACGGTCCCAAGAGACCCAGTACTTC. This sequence encodes CASSFRRSQETQYF.

Here the CDR3 DNA reads TGTGCCAGCAGCTTTTGGGTTCTCGAGACCCAGTACTTC. It specifies CASSFWVLETQYF. The rearrangement uses TRBV7-2 and TRBJ2-5; no firm D call. This CDR3 is 13 amino acids long. Germline lookup yields CDR1 SGHTA and CDR2 FQGNSA. Between the trimmed V and J ends, which lost 3 bases and 5 bases, there was a span of 10 bases.

In DNA form, the CDR3 reads TGTGCCAGTGGGGCAGACAAGGGGGGAGATGACAGCACAGATACGCAGTATTTT. Translation gives CASGADKGGDDSTDTQYF. V gene TRBV6-8 combines with J gene TRBJ2-3; D tentatively fits TRBD1 or TRBD2 (6 bases each). Looked up from germline, CDR1 is MNHGY and CDR2 is SAAAGT. There are 18 residues in the CDR3. The V end lost 9 bases, the J end lost 0 bases, and 25 bases lay between the germline ends.

The J gene is TRBJ2-3, the V gene TRBV7-2, with 8 bases lining up with TRBD2. Trimming at V came to 4 bases and at J to 6 bases, leaving 9 bases not matched to a gene. Germline CDR1 is SGHTA and CDR2 is FQGNSA. There are 15 residues in the CDR3. CDR3 sequence reads: CASSSRAGGRDTQYF. Written as DNA, the CDR3 is TGTGCCAGCAGCTCTCGTGCGGGGGGCAGGGATACGCAGTATTTT. Supplemented by reference TRBV7-2 and TRBJ2-3, the full variable domain reads GAGVSQSPSNKVTEKGKDVELRCDPISGHTALYWYRQSLGQGLEFLIYFQGNSAPDKSGLPSDRFSAERTGGSVSTLTIQRTQQEDSAVYLCASSSRAGGRDTQYFGPGTRLTVL.

The chain has TRBV9 and TRBJ2-5, with 7 bases lining up with TRBD1. The tail of the sequence fits TRBJ2-7 better, so the J call may be wrong. The V gene's germline CDR1 is SGDLS and CDR2 YYNGEE. This CDR3 contains 14 residues. Here the CDR3 reads CASSVGDRVHEQYF. DNA of the CDR3: TGTGCCAGCAGCGTAGGAGACAGGGTCCACGAGCAGTACTTC.

This sequence joins TRBV7-8 and TRBJ1-2, with D possibly being TRBD1 (5 bases). V was clipped by 0 bases and J by 8 bases, with 16 bases between them. CDR1 and CDR2 (germline): SGHVS, FQNEAQ. CDR3 length: 15 amino acids. The CDR3 sequence: CASSLAPGGEGGYTF. The CDR3 region has the DNA TGTGCCAGCAGCTTAGCTCCGGGGGGAGAGGGCGGCTACACCTTC.

On this clone itself: The same CDR3 arises from other DNA sequences in this sample as well. The chain employs TRBV6-5 and TRBJ1-1; no clear D gene. Germline V lookup: CDR1 MNHEY, CDR2 SVGAGI. CDR3 length: 13 amino acids. Trimming took off 0 bases at V and 1 base at J, with 3 bases between the two ends. CDR3 nucleotide sequence: TGTGCCAGCAGTTACTCCACGAACACTGAAGCTTTCTTT. It translates to CASSYSTNTEAFF.